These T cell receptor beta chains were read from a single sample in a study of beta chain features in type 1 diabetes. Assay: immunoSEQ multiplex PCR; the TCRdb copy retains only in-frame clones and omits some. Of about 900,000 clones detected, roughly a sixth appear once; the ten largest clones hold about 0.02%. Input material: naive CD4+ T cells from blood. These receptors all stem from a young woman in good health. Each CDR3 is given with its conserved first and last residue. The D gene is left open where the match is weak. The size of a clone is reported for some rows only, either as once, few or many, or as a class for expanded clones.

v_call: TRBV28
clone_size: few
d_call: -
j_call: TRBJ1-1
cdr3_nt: TGTGCCAGCAGCCCCGACGCATACACTGAAGCTTTCTTT
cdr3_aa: CASSPDAYTEAFF

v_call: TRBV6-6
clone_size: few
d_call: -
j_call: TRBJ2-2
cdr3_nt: TGTGCCAGCAGTCCCCCCGGGGTATCCACCGGGGAGCTGTTTTTT
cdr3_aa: CASSPPGVSTGELFF

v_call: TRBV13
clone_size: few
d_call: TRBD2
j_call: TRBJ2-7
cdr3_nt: TGTGCCAGCAGCCTCCTAGCGGGAGGGCCAGGAAACTACGAGCAGTACTTC
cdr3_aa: CASSLLAGGPGNYEQYF

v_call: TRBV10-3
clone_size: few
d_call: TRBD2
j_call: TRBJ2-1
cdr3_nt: TGTGCCATCAGCCTCCGGTCGGGGACTAGCGGGAGACCAGAGCAGTTCTTC
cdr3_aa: CAISLRSGTSGRPEQFF

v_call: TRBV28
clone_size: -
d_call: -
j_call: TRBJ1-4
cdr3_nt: TGTGCCAGCAGTTTATATCGGGGGTATGAAAAACTGTTTTTT
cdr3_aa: CASSLYRGYEKLFF

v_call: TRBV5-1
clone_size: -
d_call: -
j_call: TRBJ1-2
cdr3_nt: TGCGCCAGCAGCCCTCGTGGACACCGAGCTAACTATGGCTACACCTTC
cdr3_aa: CASSPRGHRANYGYTF

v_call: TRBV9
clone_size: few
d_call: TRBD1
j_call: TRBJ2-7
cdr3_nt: TGTGCCAGCAGCTCAGGGACAGGGTCAAGCGAGCAGTACTTC
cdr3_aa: CASSSGTGSSEQYF

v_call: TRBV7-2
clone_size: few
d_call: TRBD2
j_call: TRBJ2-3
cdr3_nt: TGTGCCAGCAGCCCCGAAGGGAGGACTAGCGGGAGTAGGAGAGATACGCAGTATTTT
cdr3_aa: CASSPEGRTSGSRRDTQYF

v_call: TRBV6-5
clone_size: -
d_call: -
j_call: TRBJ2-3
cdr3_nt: TGTGCCAGCAGGAAGAACACAGATACGCAGTATTTT
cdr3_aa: CASRKNTDTQYF

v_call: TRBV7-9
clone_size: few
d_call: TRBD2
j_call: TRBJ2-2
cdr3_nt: TGTGCCAGCAGCTGGGGACTAGTCGACACCGGGGAGCTGTTTTTT
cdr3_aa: CASSWGLVDTGELFF

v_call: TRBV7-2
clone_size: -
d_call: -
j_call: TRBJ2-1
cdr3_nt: TGTGCCAGCAGCTTTGACCCTGCCTCCTACAATGAGCAGTTCTTC
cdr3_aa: CASSFDPASYNEQFF

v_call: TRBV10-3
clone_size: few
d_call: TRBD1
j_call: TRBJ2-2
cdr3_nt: TGTGCCATCAGGGACAGGGATGGCACCGGGGAGCTGTTTTTT
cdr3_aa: CAIRDRDGTGELFF